These 8 T cell receptor beta chains originate from one sample sequenced in a study of monozygotic twins with inflammatory bowel disease. TCRdb re-called the 5' RACE reads; every CDR3 protein appears as one record, without DNA. The sample holds 400,000 to 500,000 distinct CDR3 sequences. Material: blood. The receptors were sampled from a human donor with ulcerative colitis or Crohn's disease, or a healthy co-twin of an affected twin (not recorded which).

This chain connects TRBV5-1 to TRBJ2-7; there is no DNA to check the TCRdb D call of TRBD1. Germline CDR1 is SGHRS and CDR2 is YFSETQ. There are 14 residues in the CDR3. The CDR3 loop is CASSLGHGGSEQYF.

This chain uses TRBV5-1 with TRBJ2-1; no DNA is available, so the TRBD1 call from TCRdb remains unchecked. Germline values: CDR1 SGHRS, CDR2 YFSETQ. The CDR3 is 15 residues long. This chain's CDR3 is CASSLFGQDPNEQFF.

V usage is TRBV28 and J usage is TRBJ2-1; TCRdb's D call of TRBD2 is untestable without DNA. Germline CDR1 MDHEN, CDR2 SYDVKM. The CDR3 runs to 19 residues. The CDR3 loop reads CASSSASGRAHITYNEQFF.

V gene TRBV2 combines with J gene TRBJ1-2; TCRdb's assignment of TRBD1 cannot be checked, as there is no DNA. This CDR3 is built from 15 residues. The germline gives CDR1 SNHLY, CDR2 FYNNEI. The CDR3 here is CASSRMGQADYGYTF.

V usage is TRBV6-1 and J usage is TRBJ2-2; the TCRdb call, TRBD2, lacks DNA for checking. CDR1 is MNHNS and CDR2 is SASEGT in the germline V gene. The CDR3 contains 17 residues. CDR3 sequence: CASSRNSGTRGPGELFF.

This rearrangement joins TRBV20-1 to TRBJ1-3. The germline V gene encodes CDR1 DFQATT and CDR2 SNEGSKA (reference sequence). This CDR3 is built from 14 residues. The CDR3 sequence is CSASQTEGGNTIYF.

The chain combines TRBV3-1 with TRBJ2-1. CDR1 is LGHDT, CDR2 YNNKEL, per germline (reference sequence). This CDR3 spans 17 amino acids. The CDR3 sequence is CASSQDLPRFSYNEQFF.

The chain combines TRBV4-1 with TRBJ2-1; as DNA is missing, the TRBD2 call by TCRdb cannot be tested. This CDR3 comprises 15 residues. Per germline, CDR1 MGHRA and CDR2 YSYEKL. CDR3: CASSYTSGLNNEQFF.